Listed below are T cell receptor beta chains from one sample, sequenced in a study of T-cell memory formation after mild COVID-19. TCRdb reprocessed the 5' RACE reads via MiXCR and lists one record per CDR3 protein. The profile covers about 140,000 distinct CDR3 sequences, with around 15% appearing a single time and 25% to 30% taken by the ten largest. The sample consisted of PBMCs or a T cell subset sorted from them (not recorded which). The receptors derive from an adult woman who had mild COVID-19 (a few samples of this study predate the infection). Cell type and time point are not known. Both conserved end residues are part of each CDR3. The D gene is left open where the match is weak. The size entry is marked missing in some rows and otherwise reads once, few, many or a size class.

clone size | J gene | D gene | V gene | CDR3 protein | CDR3 DNA
. | TRBJ2-7 | TRBD1 | TRBV11-3 | CASSLGVGQGPYEQYF | TGTGCCAGCAGCTTAGGGGTGGGACAGGGGCCTTACGAGCAGTACTTC
few | TRBJ1-6 | TRBD1 | TRBV7-9 | CASSLIRTGHNSPLHF | TGTGCCAGCAGCTTAATTAGGACAGGCCATAATTCACCCCTCCACTTT
few | TRBJ2-3 | . | TRBV7-3 | CASTLGVGGSTDTQYF | TGTGCCAGCACCCTAGGGGTGGGCGGTAGCACAGATACGCAGTATTTT
. | TRBJ2-2 | TRBD2 | TRBV4-1 | CASSQDIIAGAYTGELFF | TGCGCCAGCAGCCAAGATATTATAGCGGGGGCGTACACCGGGGAGCTGTTTTTT
. | TRBJ2-5 | TRBD2 | TRBV7-9 | CASSFPASGRAGRETQYF | TGTGCCAGCAGCTTCCCGGCTAGCGGGAGGGCCGGGAGGGAGACCCAGTACTTC
few | TRBJ1-1 | . | TRBV6-5 | CASSIRDEAFF | TGTGCCAGCAGTATCCGAGATGAAGCTTTCTTT
. | TRBJ2-3 | . | TRBV20-1 | CSARDEGLTDTQYF | TGCAGTGCTAGAGATGAGGGCCTCACAGATACGCAGTATTTT
few | TRBJ2-7 | TRBD2 | TRBV10-3 | CAISESGLALTYEQYF | TGTGCCATCAGTGAGTCTGGACTAGCGCTGACCTACGAGCAGTACTTC
many | TRBJ2-7 | . | TRBV29-1 | CSVEMRDSSYEQYF | TGCAGCGTTGAAATGCGGGACAGCTCCTACGAGCAGTACTTC
. | TRBJ2-3 | TRBD2 | TRBV5-1 | CASSWSGAGDTQYF | TGCGCCAGCAGCTGGAGCGGGGCGGGAGATACGCAGTATTTT
many | TRBJ2-1 | . | TRBV20-1 | CSASGQSDHNEQFF | TGCAGTGCTAGCGGCCAGTCGGATCACAATGAGCAGTTCTTC
many | TRBJ2-7 | TRBD1 | TRBV7-8 | CASTKSGTATYEQYF | TGTGCCAGCACCAAATCCGGGACAGCGACCTACGAGCAGTACTTC
few | TRBJ2-3 | TRBD2 | TRBV7-6 | CASSPLAGRTDTQYF | TGTGCCAGCAGCCCACTAGCGGGAAGAACAGATACGCAGTATTTT
. | TRBJ2-7 | . | TRBV20-1 | CSARGLDSYEQYF | TGCAGTGCCCGCGGACTCGACTCCTACGAGCAGTACTTC
. | TRBJ1-3 | TRBD1 | TRBV20-1 | CSASPGTGASGNTIYF | TGCAGTGCTAGCCCCGGGACAGGGGCCTCTGGAAACACCATATATTTT
. | TRBJ2-1 | TRBD2 | TRBV20-1 | CSAIHPGLTDNEQFF | TGCAGTGCAATACATCCGGGACTAACAGACAATGAGCAGTTCTTC
few | TRBJ2-6 | . | TRBV4-1 | CASSQTGPYSGANVLTF | TGCGCCAGCAGCCAAACCGGGCCGTACTCTGGGGCCAACGTCCTGACTTTC
few | TRBJ2-7 | . | TRBV5-1 | CASSLPWSGSGEQYF | TGCGCCAGCAGTCTACCTTGGAGTGGTTCTGGGGAGCAGTACTTC
. | TRBJ2-7 | . | TRBV5-6 | CASSLPGLSYEQYF | TGTGCCAGCAGCTTACCAGGGCTTTCCTACGAGCAGTACTTC